The rows below give T cell receptor beta chains drawn from one sample of a study of CD8 T cells in Susac syndrome. Each CDR3 protein gets one entry after TCRdb re-called the immunoSEQ multiplex PCR reads with MiXCR. The sample includes over 150,000 distinct CDR3 sequences, around 94% of them seen just once. The sequencing input was CD4+ T cells from PBMCs. The source of these receptors is a human donor with Susac syndrome. The CDR3 runs from the conserved cysteine through the conserved F or W. A D gene is named only where the DNA matches it firmly.

TRBD1,17,TRBJ2-1,TRBV18,TGTGCCAGCTCACCCTTAACCCCCGGGACAGGGGGCGATGAGCAGTTCTTC,CASSPLTPGTGGDEQFF
.,13,TRBJ1-1,TRBV6-5,TGTGCCAGCAGCAGATCAGGGAAGACTGAAGCTTTCTTT,CASSRSGKTEAFF
.,12,TRBJ2-1,TRBV24-1,TGTGCCACCAGTGACTGGAGGAATGAGCAGTTCTTC,CATSDWRNEQFF
.,15,TRBJ1-1,TRBV14,TGTGCCAGCAGCCAAGCTTTATCGGGGGGCACTGAAGCTTTCTTT,CASSQALSGGTEAFF
TRBD2,14,TRBJ2-2,TRBV30,TGTGCCCGAAAAGGGCTAGCGGGAACCGGGGAGCTGTTTTTT,CARKGLAGTGELFF
.,12,TRBJ1-1,TRBV29-1,TGCAGCGTTGAGGAGCAAGGCACTGAAGCTTTCTTT,CSVEEQGTEAFF
.,13,TRBJ2-1,TRBV29-1,TGCAGCGTTGAAGTTAGCGGACCCTCCGAGCAGTTCTTC,CSVEVSGPSEQFF
TRBD1,14,TRBJ2-5,TRBV25-1,TGTGCCAGCAGTGCGACAGGGGTTCGCGAGACCCAGTACTTC,CASSATGVRETQYF
TRBD1,13,TRBJ1-1,TRBV19,TGTGCCACCTCCGGGACAGCGAACACTGAAGCTTTCTTT,CATSGTANTEAFF
TRBD1,15,TRBJ1-5,TRBV19,TGTGCCAGTAGTAGGACAGGGGTTGGGAGCCAGCCCCAGCATTTT,CASSRTGVGSQPQHF
.,12,TRBJ1-5,TRBV19,TGTGCCAGTGCGGGGGGAAATCAGCCCCAGCATTTT,CASAGGNQPQHF
.,14,TRBJ2-3,TRBV2,TGTGCCAGCAGGGGACAACCCTCCACAGATACGCAGTATTTT,CASRGQPSTDTQYF
TRBD2,17,TRBJ2-5,TRBV30,TGTGCCTGGAGTGTAGGGGCTAGCGGGGGCTTGGAAGAGACCCAGTACTTC,CAWSVGASGGLEETQYF
.,14,TRBJ2-1,TRBV12-3/TRBV12-4,TGTGCCAGCAGTCAAAGGGGGATTTTACCAGGGCAGTTCTTC,CASSQRGILPGQFF
.,15,TRBJ2-7,TRBV18,TGTGCCAGCTCACCTTCCCGGACTGAGTTCTACGAGCAGTACTTC,CASSPSRTEFYEQYF
TRBD2,18,TRBJ2-1,TRBV28,TGTGCCAGCAGTTACCTGGGGGGACTAGCGGGAGTCTACAATGAGCAGTTCTTC,CASSYLGGLAGVYNEQFF
TRBD2,17,TRBJ2-1,TRBV20-1,TGCAGTGCTAGAATTCTGCTAGCGGGCACCTCCTACAATGAGCAGTTCTTC,CSARILLAGTSYNEQFF
TRBD2,15,TRBJ2-7,TRBV7-2,TGTGCCAGCAGTTTCGAGGGACTAGCGTCCTACGAGCAGTACTTC,CASSFEGLASYEQYF
.,13,TRBJ1-1,TRBV4-1,TGCGCCAGCAGCCAAGGTTGGGGGGTTGGAGCTTTCTTT,CASSQGWGVGAFF
.,13,TRBJ1-1,TRBV18,TGTGCCAGCTCACCTGAGGGCGGCACTGAAGCTTTCTTT,CASSPEGGTEAFF
.,11,TRBJ2-7,TRBV30,TGTGCCTGGAGTGTTAACTACGAGCAGTACTTC,CAWSVNYEQYF
.,16,TRBJ1-5,TRBV20-1,TGCAGTGCTAGAGATCATGACCTACCAAGCAATCAGCCCCAGCATTTT,CSARDHDLPSNQPQHF
.,12,TRBJ2-6,TRBV20-1,TGCAGTGCTTCTTATGGGGCCAACGTCCTGACTTTC,CSASYGANVLTF
.,13,TRBJ2-7,TRBV2,TGTGCCAGCAGTGAGGCGACCATAGCCGAGCAGTACTTC,CASSEATIAEQYF
.,15,TRBJ2-7,TRBV4-1,TGCGCCAGCAGCCAACTGCTTGTAAGATTCTACGAGCAGTACTTC,CASSQLLVRFYEQYF
TRBD2,14,TRBJ2-7,TRBV19,TGTGCCAGTAGTAGCGGACTAGCAGGATACGAGCAGTACTTC,CASSSGLAGYEQYF
.,14,TRBJ1-2,TRBV30,TGTGCCTTGCTATCGGACAGAGTCTTCTATGGCTACACCTTC,CALLSDRVFYGYTF
.,12,TRBJ2-5,TRBV20-1,TGCAGTGCGAAGACTTACCAAGAGACCCAGTACTTC,CSAKTYQETQYF